This paragraph covers one TCR beta chain sequence. Germline V gene lookup returns CDR1 SGHAT and CDR2 FQNNGV. This CDR3 has 18 amino acids. The germline V and J ends were trimmed by 0 bases and 2 bases, with 20 bases remaining between them. The source of the sample is a study of blood T cell repertoires in COVID-19. About the research overall: Samples representing acute and convalescent COVID-19 were sourced from the United States, Italy and Spain.

Libraries were prepared by immunoSEQ multiplex PCR; TCRdb keeps only in-frame clonotypes and omits some of them. The sample yields around 100,000 clones, more than 85% seen once. The genes are TRBV11-2 and TRBJ2-7; D is perhaps TRBD2 (6 bases). The sequenced material came from peripheral blood. This TCR was sampled from a man aged 25-45 years in a cohort sampled during active COVID-19. The CDR3 reads CASSLEGGFAGPTYEQYF. The CDR3, as DNA: TGTGCCAGCAGCTTAGAGGGGGGTTTCGCAGGGCCCACCTACGAGCAGTACTTC. Full variable domain (remainder filled in from reference TRBV11-2 and TRBJ2-7): EAGVAQSPRYKIIEKRQSVAFWCNPISGHATLYWYQQILGQGPKLLIQFQNNGVVDDSQLPKDRFSAERLKGVDSTLKIQPAKLEDSAVYLCASSLEGGFAGPTYEQYFGPGTRLTVT.